Following are 19 T cell receptor beta chains from one sample sequenced in a study of CD8 T cells in Susac syndrome. After extraction with the RNeasy kit, roughly 0.5 to 1 ug of the RNA was reverse transcribed using random hexamers. MiXCR, applied by TCRdb to the immunoSEQ multiplex PCR reads, yields one record per CDR3 protein. The sample records about 300,000 distinct CDR3 sequences, 89% being singletons. The sequenced material came from CD8+ T cells from PBMCs. These receptor sequences come from a human donor with multiple sclerosis.

This chain connects TRBV5-1 to TRBJ2-2; D call uncertain. The germline V gene encodes CDR1 SGHRS and CDR2 YFSETQ. Trimming removed 9 bases at V and 5 bases at J, with 11 bases between. This CDR3 is 12 amino acids long. The CDR3 loop is CATSTKTGELFF. CDR3 DNA: TGCGCCACCTCGACAAAAACCGGGGAGCTGTTTTTT.

About this clonotype: Mismatch with germline at one junction end may stem from a read error. CDR3: CASSPWTSGSYNEQFF. DNA of the CDR3: TGTGCTAGCAGCCCATGGACTAGCGGCAGTTACAATGAGCAGTTCTTC. V is TRBV7-7 and J is TRBJ2-1, with 10 positions matching TRBD2. The CDR3 covers 16 residues. In germline, CDR1 is SSHAT, CDR2 FNYEAQ (reference sequence).

The chain has TRBV28 and TRBJ2-3; 7 positions agree with TRBD1. Germline V lookup: CDR1 MDHEN, CDR2 SYDVKM. This CDR3 is 18 amino acids long. The ends lost 3 bases at V and 0 bases at J; junction bases unmatched: 12. This CDR3 reads CASSFRQGHRSSTDTQYF. CDR3 sequence (DNA): TGTGCCAGCAGTTTTCGACAGGGCCACCGCTCTAGCACAGATACGCAGTATTTT.

This clonotype has a single count. J is TRBJ2-6 and V is TRBV28; TRBD1 matches at 7 bases. The length of the CDR3 is 14 residues. V lost 7 bases, J lost 1 base, and 1 base stayed unmatched. Germline CDR1 and CDR2: MDHEN and SYDVKM. CDR3 sequence: CASKTGSGANVLTF. For the CDR3, the DNA is TGTGCCAGCAAGACAGGGTCTGGGGCCAACGTCCTGACTTTC.

The rearrangement uses TRBV3-1 and TRBJ2-7; 7 nucleotides line up with TRBD2. V was pared by 5 bases and J by 5 bases, with 24 bases of the junction left unmatched. The germline CDR1 and CDR2 sequences are LGHDT and YNNKEL (reference sequence). This CDR3 comprises 19 residues. The CDR3 loop reads CASSGRGDVAGSPVHEQYF. In nucleotides, the CDR3 is TGTGCCAGCAGCGGAAGAGGGGACGTAGCGGGCTCTCCAGTCCACGAGCAGTACTTC.

V and J are TRBV5-1 and TRBJ2-1; the match to TRBD1 covers 7 bases. From germline, CDR1 is SGHRS and CDR2 YFSETQ. The trim removed 4 bases at V and 6 bases at J, leaving 7 bases unmatched. The CDR3 totals 14 residues. CDR3 protein: CASSPGQIPNEQFF. The CDR3 bases are TGCGCCAGCAGCCCGGGACAGATCCCCAATGAGCAGTTCTTC.

The V gene is TRBV6-5, the J gene TRBJ2-5; D not resolved. The V gene's germline CDR1 is MNHEY and CDR2 SVGAGI. The CDR3 has 13 amino acids. Deletions cut 4 bases from V and 1 base from J, with 7 bases between. CDR3 residues: CASSFGSQETQYF. The CDR3, as DNA: TGTGCCAGCAGTTTTGGTAGCCAAGAGACCCAGTACTTC.

The gene calls are TRBV30 and TRBJ1-5, with TRBD1 as a possible D gene (6 bases). CDR3 length: 15 residues. Germline CDR1 and CDR2: GTSNPN and SVGIG (reference sequence). With 1 base removed from V and 5 bases from J, the gap between germline ends came to 15 bases. CDR3 sequence: CAWSEEGGIHQPQHF. The CDR3 DNA reads as TGTGCCTGGAGTGAAGAGGGGGGGATTCATCAGCCCCAGCATTTT.

V gene TRBV30 combines with J gene TRBJ2-7, with 9 positions matching TRBD2. From germline, CDR1 is GTSNPN and CDR2 SVGIG (reference sequence). This CDR3 has 16 residues. V lost 3 bases, J lost 3 bases, and 12 bases stayed unmatched. The CDR3 loop reads CAWRGYSTSGLYEQYF. CDR3 coding DNA: TGTGCCTGGAGGGGCTACTCAACTAGCGGGCTCTACGAGCAGTACTTC.

CDR3 DNA sequence: TGTGCCAGCAGCTCACCCCCCGGCGAGCAGTACTTC. It translates to CASSSPPGEQYF. The chain links TRBV11-2 to TRBJ2-7, with no clear D. V lost 4 bases, J lost 6 bases, and 10 bases lay in between. The CDR3 length is 12 residues. Germline V gives CDR1 SGHAT, CDR2 FQNNGV.

The chain employs TRBV3-1 and TRBJ2-7, with D maybe TRBD1 (5 bases). The CDR3 totals 14 residues. V was shortened by 0 bases and J by 3 bases, with 9 bases between the two germline ends. Germline values: CDR1 LGHDT, CDR2 YNNKEL (reference sequence). In nucleotides, the CDR3 is TGTGCCAGCAGCCAAGAGCCAGGACACTACGAGCAGTACTTC. Its protein is CASSQEPGHYEQYF.

The chain couples TRBV20-1 to TRBJ1-5; D call uncertain. V lost 3 bases to trimming and J lost 5 bases, with 14 bases between them. Germline V lookup: CDR1 DFQATT, CDR2 SNEGSKA (reference sequence). The CDR3 spans 14 residues. The CDR3, as DNA: TGCAGTGCTAGGACCGACATGGCGTATCAGCCCCAGCATTTT. Amino acid sequence: CSARTDMAYQPQHF.

The chain has TRBV9 and TRBJ1-4; weak D call: TRBD1 (5 bases). The V gene lost 4 bases and the J gene lost 7 bases, with 17 bases spanning the gap. There are 15 residues in the CDR3. From germline, CDR1 is SGDLS and CDR2 YYNGEE. DNA of the CDR3: TGTGCCAGCAGCACCCAGGGCGGGATGAGTGAAAAACTGTTTTTT. As protein: CASSTQGGMSEKLFF.

This chain connects TRBV9 to TRBJ2-5, with 8 positions matching TRBD2. CDR1 and CDR2 from the germline V gene are SGDLS and YYNGEE. The CDR3 extends over 16 amino acids. Trimming took 3 bases from V and 5 from J; bases not matched to a gene: 12. The CDR3 sequence is CASSASGLGTGETQYF. In nucleotides, the CDR3 is TGTGCCAGCAGCGCCTCGGGACTAGGGACTGGGGAGACCCAGTACTTC.

The chain links TRBV5-1 to TRBJ2-7; 7 nucleotides agree with TRBD1. The V gene end was trimmed by 2 bases and the J gene end by 5 bases; junction bases not matched to a gene: 4. The germline gives CDR1 SGHRS, CDR2 YFSETQ. CDR3 length: 13 amino acids. This CDR3 is CASSFDRAHEQYF. For the CDR3, the DNA is TGCGCCAGCAGCTTTGACAGGGCCCACGAGCAGTACTTC.

The rearrangement uses TRBV19 and TRBJ1-1, with D unresolved. Germline V CDR1 and CDR2: LNHDA, SQIVND (reference sequence). The CDR3 extends over 11 amino acids. V was cut by 10 bases and J by 10 bases, with 16 bases left in between. The CDR3 here is CATWSLSGAFF. In DNA, the CDR3 is TGTGCCACTTGGTCTCTTTCGGGAGCTTTCTTT.

The genes are TRBV12-3 or TRBV12-4 and TRBJ1-2; D is unresolved. Trimming cost V 1 base and J 3 bases, with 6 bases left between them. CDR3 size: 13 residues. CDR3 protein: CASSLVSDYGYTF. CDR3 coding DNA: TGTGCCAGCAGTTTAGTTTCAGACTATGGCTACACCTTC.

This chain links TRBV5-1 with TRBJ2-5, with 12 bases that match TRBD2. This CDR3 spans 17 amino acids. Germline assignment: CDR1 SGHRS and CDR2 YFSETQ. V lost 0 bases and J lost 3; bases outside the gene matches: 6. CDR3 region: CASSLGPGLAGKETQYF. For the CDR3, the DNA is TGCGCCAGCAGCTTGGGACCTGGACTAGCGGGGAAAGAGACCCAGTACTTC.

The rearrangement links TRBV20-1 to TRBJ2-2; 8 bases fit TRBD2. The CDR3 contains 13 residues. CDR1 and CDR2 from the germline V gene are DFQATT and SNEGSKA (reference sequence). The chain's CDR3 is CRAGGPETGELFF. CDR3 DNA: TGCAGGGCGGGGGGCCCGGAAACCGGGGAGCTGTTTTTT.